This T cell receptor (beta chain) was identified in a study of tissue T cells after allogeneic stem cell transplantation. Overall study results and limits: Only a limited share of tissue TCRs appeared in blood or spleen. Few T cell clones were shared across patients, but motif clusters showed tissue-specific shared signatures. This small cohort was clinically heterogeneous, and sampling depth was a limitation.

Details on this clone: Its matching antigen is unknown. Genes and germline come from the mouse. The read falls 1 residue short of the CDR3 end, and the missing part is taken from the germline J gene.

Survey-depth TCRbeta CDR3 sequencing reported V/J genes and productive frequencies. Here immunoSEQ multiplex PCR was the method, and the copy in TCRdb shows in-frame clones only, minus some. The sample includes about 20,000 clones, around 77% of them seen just once. This CDR3 is 16 amino acids long. Germline-derived CDR1 and CDR2 are NNHNN and SYGAGS (reference sequence). Trimming removed 3 bases from V and 3 bases from J; junction bases left unmatched: 7. The chain uses TRBV13-2 and TRBJ2-3; TRBD1 aligns across 10 bases. The sequence derives from a female BALB/c mouse in good health. This mouse strain has H2-d as its MHC haplotype. The sample comprised spleen. CDR3 residues: CASGAGTGEGAETLYF. The CDR3 DNA, read in part, is TGTGCCAGCGGTGCCGGGACAGGGGAAGGGGCAGAAACGCTGTAT.